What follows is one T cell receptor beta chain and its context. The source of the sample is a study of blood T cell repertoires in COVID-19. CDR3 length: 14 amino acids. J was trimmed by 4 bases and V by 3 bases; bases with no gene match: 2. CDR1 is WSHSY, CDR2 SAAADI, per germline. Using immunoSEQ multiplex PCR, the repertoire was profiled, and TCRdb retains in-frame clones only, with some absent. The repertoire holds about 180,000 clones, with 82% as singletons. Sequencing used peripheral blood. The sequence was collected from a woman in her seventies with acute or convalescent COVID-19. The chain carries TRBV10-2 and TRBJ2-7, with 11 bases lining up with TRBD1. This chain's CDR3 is CASSEGDRGYEQYF. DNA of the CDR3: TGCGCCAGCAGTGAAGGGGACAGGGGGTACGAGCAGTACTTC.